This T cell receptor (beta chain) was recovered during a study of T cell changes during pregnancy in multiple sclerosis. Produced via immunoSEQ multiplex PCR; TCRdb's table is partial and in-frame only. The sample shows about 32,000 clones, about nine tenths of them seen only once. The specimen comprised CD8+ T cells from peripheral blood mononuclear cells, sampled in the third trimester of pregnancy. The receptor was derived from a female donor with multiple sclerosis, enrolled in a pregnancy study.

The CDR3 DNA reads TGTGCCAGCAGCCGCGGGGCAGTCCTTAGCAATCAGCCCCAGCATTTT. Encoded protein: CASSRGAVLSNQPQHF. The chain carries TRBV7-8 and TRBJ1-5, with a weak D call TRBD1 (5 bases). CDR1 is SGHVS, CDR2 FQNEAQ, per germline. V was cut by 5 bases and J by 0 bases, with 14 bases left in between. The CDR3 has 16 amino acids.